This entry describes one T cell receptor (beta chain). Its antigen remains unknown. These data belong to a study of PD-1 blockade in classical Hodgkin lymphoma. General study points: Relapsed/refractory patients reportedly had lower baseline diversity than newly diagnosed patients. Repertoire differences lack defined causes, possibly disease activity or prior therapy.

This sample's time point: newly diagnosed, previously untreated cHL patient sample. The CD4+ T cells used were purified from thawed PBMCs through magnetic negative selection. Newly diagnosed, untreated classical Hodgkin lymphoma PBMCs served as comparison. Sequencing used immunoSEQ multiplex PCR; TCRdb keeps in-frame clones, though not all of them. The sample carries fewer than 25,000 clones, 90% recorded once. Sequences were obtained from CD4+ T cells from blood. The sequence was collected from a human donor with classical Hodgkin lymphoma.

The CDR3 spells CASSLATGGDISYEQYF. CDR3 coding DNA: TGTGCCAGCAGCTTAGCGACAGGGGGTGACATCTCCTACGAGCAGTACTTC. The rearrangement uses TRBV7-9 and TRBJ2-7; 9 positions match TRBD1. The length of the CDR3 is 17 residues. CDR1 is SEHNR and CDR2 is FQNEAQ in the germline V gene (reference sequence). V lost 0 bases, J lost 0 bases, and 6 bases stayed unmatched.